Listed below are T cell receptor beta chains from one sample, sequenced in a study of response to subunit inactivated influenza vaccine. Using its own MiXCR run on the RT-PCR reads, TCRdb lists one record per CDR3 protein. The sample contains hundreds of thousands of distinct CDR3 sequences, roughly 11% of which appear only once. Material: PBMCs from blood, obtained roughly 48 days after vaccination. These TCRs come from a man aged 50-60 years who received an inactivated influenza vaccine. Both conserved end residues are part of each CDR3. A D gene is named only where the DNA matches it firmly. Clone size appears in some rows only: once, few, many, or a class for an expanded clone.

J gene	clone size	D gene	V gene	CDR3 protein	CDR3 DNA
TRBJ2-1	-	TRBD2	TRBV11-2	CASSLLGLAGVPSYNEQFF	TGTGCCAGCAGCTTATTGGGACTAGCGGGAGTCCCCTCCTACAATGAGCAGTTCTTC
TRBJ2-1	few	TRBD2	TRBV7-9	CASSRTSGRAHEQFF	TGTGCCAGCAGCAGAACTAGCGGGAGGGCCCATGAGCAGTTCTTC
TRBJ2-7	few	TRBD1	TRBV27	CASSQRQGATYEQYF	TGTGCCAGCAGCCAACGACAGGGGGCGACCTACGAGCAGTACTTC
TRBJ1-2	-	TRBD1	TRBV7-8	CASSLIGGQGPTYGYTF	TGTGCCAGCAGCTTAATAGGGGGACAGGGGCCTACCTATGGCTACACCTTC
TRBJ2-1	many	-	TRBV28	CASTTVGGWDEQFF	TGTGCCAGCACCACCGTCGGGGGATGGGATGAGCAGTTCTTC
TRBJ1-1	-	-	TRBV4-2	CASTETSRGNTEAFF	TGTGCCAGCACCGAGACGTCCAGGGGGAACACTGAAGCTTTCTTT
TRBJ1-4	-	-	TRBV12-3/TRBV12-4	CASSTGAEKKLFF	TGTGCCAGCAGTACCGGCGCCGAGAAAAAACTGTTTTTT
TRBJ2-5	-	-	TRBV24-1	CATSDGSGKETQYF	TGTGCCACCAGTGATGGGTCAGGAAAAGAGACCCAGTACTTC
TRBJ1-5	few	-	TRBV28	CASSSSGDGLQPQHF	TGTGCCAGCAGTTCATCCGGAGACGGCCTTCAGCCCCAGCATTTT
TRBJ2-7	few	-	TRBV5-1	CASSLSGYASYEQYF	TGCGCCAGCAGCTTGTCAGGGTATGCCTCCTACGAGCAGTACTTC